This T cell receptor beta chain was profiled in a study of T cell repertoires in cytomegalovirus infection. Whole-study context: It can be stated that public TCR beta signatures indicated CMV infection as well as a matching HLA type. Overall study findings and caveats: The study found HLA-C-restricted CMV-specific TCR beta clonotypes dominating the ex vivo response.

This clonotype has ten or more counts. The antigen remains unidentified. The V and J ends lost 1 base and 7 bases, in that order; junction bases with no gene match: 4. Germline values: CDR1 SGHVS, CDR2 FNYEAQ. This CDR3 is 15 amino acids long. TCRdb re-derived calls from the reads in MiXCR, one entry per CDR3 protein. The sample lists around 260,000 distinct CDR3 sequences, around 25% occurring once. The TCR comes from a human donor in good health (CMV status not recorded). Some clones in this sample may be carry-over from other donors' samples. Sequences were obtained from PBMCs. The chain has TRBV7-6 and TRBJ2-1, with 10 positions matching TRBD2. CDR3 sequence reads: CASSLGAGGQNEQFF. The CDR3 nucleotides read TGTGCCAGCAGCTTAGGAGCGGGAGGGCAAAATGAGCAGTTCTTC.